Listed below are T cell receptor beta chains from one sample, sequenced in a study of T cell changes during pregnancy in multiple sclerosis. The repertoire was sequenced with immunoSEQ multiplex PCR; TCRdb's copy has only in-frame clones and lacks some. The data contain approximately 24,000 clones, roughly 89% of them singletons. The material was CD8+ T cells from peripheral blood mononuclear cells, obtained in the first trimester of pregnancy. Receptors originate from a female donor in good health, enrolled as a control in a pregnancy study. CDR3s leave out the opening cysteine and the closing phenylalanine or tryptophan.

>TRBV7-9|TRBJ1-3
APSPARSGNTIY
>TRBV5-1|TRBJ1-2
ASSLDGAYGYT
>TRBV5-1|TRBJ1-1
ASTGVPAEAF
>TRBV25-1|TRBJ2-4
ASSVDRDRWAKNIQY
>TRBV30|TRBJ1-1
AWTLGMNTEAF
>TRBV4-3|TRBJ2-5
ASSQVYKGDRGQETQY
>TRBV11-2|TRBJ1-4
ASRPWEGAKLF
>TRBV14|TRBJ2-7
ASSYGNPSYEQY
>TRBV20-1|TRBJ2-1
SAGIYNEQF
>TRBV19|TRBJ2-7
ASSTGKGEQY
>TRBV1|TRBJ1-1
TSSQRGYREAF
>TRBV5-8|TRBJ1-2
ASSQAATGGWYGYT
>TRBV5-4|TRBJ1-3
ASSQSDGIYSGNTIY
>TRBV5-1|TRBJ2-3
ASSLEAGAADTQY
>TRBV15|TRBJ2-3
ATSRDPGGSTDTQY
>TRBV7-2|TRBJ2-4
ASYGGGNIQY
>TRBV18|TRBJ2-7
ASSPEDRPYEQY
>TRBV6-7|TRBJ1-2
ASRTGTGGAGGYT
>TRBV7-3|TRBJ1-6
ASGAGGNSPLH
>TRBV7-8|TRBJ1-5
ASSLDRVANQPQH
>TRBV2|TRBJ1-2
ASSEGRTLNYGYT
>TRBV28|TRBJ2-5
ASSFGGGWQETQY
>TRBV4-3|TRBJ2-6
ASSQYVYGQSSGANVLT
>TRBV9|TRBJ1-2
ASSPGDSTTYGYT
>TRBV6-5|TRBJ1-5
ASSSLTGDQPQH
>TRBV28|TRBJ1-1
ASSSGGSGTEAF
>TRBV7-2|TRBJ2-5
ATKEGQGGETQY
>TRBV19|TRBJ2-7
ASSIRPGQGAYEQY
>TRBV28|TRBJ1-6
ASRFHGDNSPLH
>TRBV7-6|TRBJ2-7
ASRPRGTHEQY
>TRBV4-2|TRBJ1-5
ASSQDPSNSNQPQH
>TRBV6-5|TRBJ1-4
ASSYSQGGTEKLF
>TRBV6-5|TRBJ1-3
ASSLTGIGSSDTIY
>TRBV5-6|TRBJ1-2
ASRGSDRIRNYGYT
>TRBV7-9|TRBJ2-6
ASRTAEANGANVLT
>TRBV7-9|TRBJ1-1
ASSGGTGRERTMNTEAF
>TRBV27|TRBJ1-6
ASSPYNSPLH
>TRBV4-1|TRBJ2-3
ASSQAEQPRTDTQY
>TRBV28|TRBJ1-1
ASSLGGNTEAF
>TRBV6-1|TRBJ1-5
ASSEAPALGNQPQH
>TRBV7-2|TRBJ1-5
ASSFRTAGGQPQH
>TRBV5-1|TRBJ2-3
ASSLGKSSGANTQY
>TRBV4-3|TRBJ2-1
ASSARPGGDSYNEQF
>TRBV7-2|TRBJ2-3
ASSLGAANTDTQY
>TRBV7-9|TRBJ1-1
ALSGTGYEAF
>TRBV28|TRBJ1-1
ASSLNLGGRPMNTEAF
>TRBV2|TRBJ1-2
ASSRDMNGYT
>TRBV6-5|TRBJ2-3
ASTAGDTDTQY
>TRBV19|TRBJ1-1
ASSIAYLQGIKNTEAF
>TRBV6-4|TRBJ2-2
ASSQEAGELF
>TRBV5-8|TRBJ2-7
ASTADGQELYEQY
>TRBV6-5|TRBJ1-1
ASSYAGFGGTEAF
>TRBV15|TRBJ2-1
ATSSISGGDSSYNEQF
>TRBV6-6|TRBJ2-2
ASSSRGTGELF
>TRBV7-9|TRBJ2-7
ASSSRDRADEQY